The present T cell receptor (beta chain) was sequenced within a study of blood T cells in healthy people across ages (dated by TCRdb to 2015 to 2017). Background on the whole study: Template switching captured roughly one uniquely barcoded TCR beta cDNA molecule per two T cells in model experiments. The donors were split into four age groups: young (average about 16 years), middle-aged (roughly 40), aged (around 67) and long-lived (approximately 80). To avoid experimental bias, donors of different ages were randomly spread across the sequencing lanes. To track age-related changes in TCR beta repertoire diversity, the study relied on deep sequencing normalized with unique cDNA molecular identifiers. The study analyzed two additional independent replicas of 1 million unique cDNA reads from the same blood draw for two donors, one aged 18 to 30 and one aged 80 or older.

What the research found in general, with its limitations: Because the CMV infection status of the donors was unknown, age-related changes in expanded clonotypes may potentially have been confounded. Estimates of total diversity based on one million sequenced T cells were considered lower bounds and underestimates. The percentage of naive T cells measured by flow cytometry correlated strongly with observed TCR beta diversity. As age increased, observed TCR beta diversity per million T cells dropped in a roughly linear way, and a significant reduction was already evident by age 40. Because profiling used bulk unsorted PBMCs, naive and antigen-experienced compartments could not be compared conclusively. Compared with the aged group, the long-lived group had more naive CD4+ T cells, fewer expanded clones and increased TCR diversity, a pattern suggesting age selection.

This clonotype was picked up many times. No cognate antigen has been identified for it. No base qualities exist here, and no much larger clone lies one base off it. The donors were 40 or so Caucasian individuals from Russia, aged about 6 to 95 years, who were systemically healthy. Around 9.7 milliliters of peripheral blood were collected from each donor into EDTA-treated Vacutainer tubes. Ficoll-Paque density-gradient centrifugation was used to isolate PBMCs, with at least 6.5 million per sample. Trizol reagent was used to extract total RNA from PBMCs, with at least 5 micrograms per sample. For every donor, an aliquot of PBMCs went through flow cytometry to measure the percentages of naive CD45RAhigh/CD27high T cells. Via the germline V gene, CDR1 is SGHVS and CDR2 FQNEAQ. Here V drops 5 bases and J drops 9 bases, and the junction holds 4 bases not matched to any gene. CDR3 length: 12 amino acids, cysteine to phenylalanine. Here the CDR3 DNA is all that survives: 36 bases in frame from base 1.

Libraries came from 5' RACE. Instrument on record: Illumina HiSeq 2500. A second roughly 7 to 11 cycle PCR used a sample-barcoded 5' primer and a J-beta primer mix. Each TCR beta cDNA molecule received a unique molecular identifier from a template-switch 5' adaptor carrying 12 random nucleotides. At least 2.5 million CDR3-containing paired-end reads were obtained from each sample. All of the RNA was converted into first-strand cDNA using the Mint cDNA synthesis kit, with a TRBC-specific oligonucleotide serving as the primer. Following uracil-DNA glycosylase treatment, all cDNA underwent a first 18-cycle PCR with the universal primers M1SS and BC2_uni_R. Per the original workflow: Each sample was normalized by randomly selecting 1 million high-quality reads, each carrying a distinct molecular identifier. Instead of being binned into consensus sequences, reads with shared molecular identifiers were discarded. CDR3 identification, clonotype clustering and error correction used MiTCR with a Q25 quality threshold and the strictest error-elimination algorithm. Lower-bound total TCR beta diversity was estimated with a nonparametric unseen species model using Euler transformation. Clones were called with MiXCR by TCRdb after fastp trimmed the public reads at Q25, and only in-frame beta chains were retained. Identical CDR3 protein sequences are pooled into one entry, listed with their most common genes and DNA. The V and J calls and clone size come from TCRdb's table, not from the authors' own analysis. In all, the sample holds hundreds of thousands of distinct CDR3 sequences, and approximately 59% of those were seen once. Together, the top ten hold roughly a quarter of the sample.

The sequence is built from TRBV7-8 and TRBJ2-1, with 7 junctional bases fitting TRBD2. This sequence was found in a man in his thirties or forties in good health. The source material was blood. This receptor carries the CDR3 CASSPGGGEQFF. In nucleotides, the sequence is TGTGCCAGCAGCCCCGGCGGGGGTGAGCAGTTCTTC.